The entry that follows covers one T cell receptor beta chain sequence. No antigen is known for it. Assay used: immunoSEQ multiplex PCR; TCRdb lists only in-frame clones, some missing. The repertoire holds fewer than 85,000 clones, with 78% as singletons. This entry comes from a study of OX40 agonist ivuxolimab in advanced cancers. Background on the study: Prior checkpoint blockade (anti-PD-1, anti-PD-L1 or anti-CTLA-4) was permitted; over 30% had it.

General study findings and limits: Expansion of clones was among the lowest in partial responders at 0.1-3.0 mg/kg.

The clonotype was recovered from an adult with an advanced solid tumor such as melanoma, head and neck, liver or kidney cancer. The sample here was CD4+ or CD8+ T cells sorted from blood, taken in a trial of the OX40 agonist ivuxolimab.

Here the CDR3 reads CAWSPPTGSGNTIYF. The CDR3 DNA reads as TGTGCCTGGAGTCCACCGACGGGGTCAGGAAACACCATATATTTT. V is TRBV30 and J is TRBJ1-3, with D unresolved. Trimming pared 2 bases from V and 4 bases from J, leaving 15 bases between. The CDR3 length is 15 residues. The V gene's germline CDR1 is GTSNPN and CDR2 SVGIG (reference sequence).